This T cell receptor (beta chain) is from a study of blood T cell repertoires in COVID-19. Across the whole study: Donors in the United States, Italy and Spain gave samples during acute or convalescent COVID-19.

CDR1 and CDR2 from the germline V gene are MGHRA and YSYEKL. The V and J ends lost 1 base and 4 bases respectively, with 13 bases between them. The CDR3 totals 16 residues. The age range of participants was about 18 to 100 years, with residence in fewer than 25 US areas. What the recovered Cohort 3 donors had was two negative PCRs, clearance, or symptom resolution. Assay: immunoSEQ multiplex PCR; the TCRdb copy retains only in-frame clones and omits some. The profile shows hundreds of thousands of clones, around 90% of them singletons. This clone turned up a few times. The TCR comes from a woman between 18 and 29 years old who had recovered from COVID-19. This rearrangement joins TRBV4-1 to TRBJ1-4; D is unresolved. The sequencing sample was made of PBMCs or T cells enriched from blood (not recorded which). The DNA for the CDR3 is TGCGCCAGCAGCCAAGTGTTAACGCCTAATAATGAAAAACTGTTTTTT. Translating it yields CASSQVLTPNNEKLFF.